This T cell receptor beta chain was sequenced for a study of T cells of healthy individuals. CDR3 length: 14 residues. J was trimmed by 2 bases and V by 4 bases; bases with no gene match: 5. Germline loops: CDR1 SGHRS, CDR2 YFSETQ. This clonotype turned up a few times. TCRdb fed the 5' RACE reads into MiXCR, producing one record per CDR3 protein. This table holds around 98,000 distinct CDR3 sequences, 17% found once. V gene TRBV5-1 combines with J gene TRBJ2-7; 8 nucleotides line up with TRBD1. The TCR sequence derives from a human donor in good health. CDR3 DNA: TGCGCCAGCAGCGCCGGGACAGGAACCTACGAGCAGTACTTC. Amino acids: CASSAGTGTYEQYF.